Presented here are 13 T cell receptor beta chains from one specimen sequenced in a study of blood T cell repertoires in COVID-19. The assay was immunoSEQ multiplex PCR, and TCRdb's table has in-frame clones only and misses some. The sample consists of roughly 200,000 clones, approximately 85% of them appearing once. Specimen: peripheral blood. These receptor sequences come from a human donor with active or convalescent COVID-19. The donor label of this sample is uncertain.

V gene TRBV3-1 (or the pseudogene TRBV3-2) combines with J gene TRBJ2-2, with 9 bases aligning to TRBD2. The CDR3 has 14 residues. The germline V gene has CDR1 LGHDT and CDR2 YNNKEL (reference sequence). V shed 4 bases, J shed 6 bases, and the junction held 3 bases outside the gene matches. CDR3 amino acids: CASSPLAGPGELFF. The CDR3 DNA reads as TGTGCCAGCAGCCCGCTAGCGGGACCCGGGGAGCTGTTTTTT.

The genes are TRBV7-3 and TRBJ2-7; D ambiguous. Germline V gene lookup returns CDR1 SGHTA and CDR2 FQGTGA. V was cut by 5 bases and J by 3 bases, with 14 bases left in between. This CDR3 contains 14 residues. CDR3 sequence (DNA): TGTGCCAGCAGCCCCCAGAGTCGGAGCTACGAGCAGTACTTC. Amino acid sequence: CASSPQSRSYEQYF.

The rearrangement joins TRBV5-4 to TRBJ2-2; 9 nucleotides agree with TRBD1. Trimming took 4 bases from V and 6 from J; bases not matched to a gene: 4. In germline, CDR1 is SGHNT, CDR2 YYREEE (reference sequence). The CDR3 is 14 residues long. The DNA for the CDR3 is TGTGCCAGCAGCGGACGACAGGGGGCCGGGGAGCTGTTTTTT. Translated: CASSGRQGAGELFF.

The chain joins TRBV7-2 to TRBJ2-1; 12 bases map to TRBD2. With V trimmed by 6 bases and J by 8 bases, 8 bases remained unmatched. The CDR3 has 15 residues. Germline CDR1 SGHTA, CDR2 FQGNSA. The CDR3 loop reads CASRVLAGGFYEQFF. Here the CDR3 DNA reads TGTGCCAGCAGGGTACTAGCGGGAGGCTTCTATGAGCAGTTCTTC.

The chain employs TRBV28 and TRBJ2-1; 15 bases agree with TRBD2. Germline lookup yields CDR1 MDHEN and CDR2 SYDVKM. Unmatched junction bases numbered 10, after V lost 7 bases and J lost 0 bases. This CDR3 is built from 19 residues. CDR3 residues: CASTKRGLAGGYSYNEQFF. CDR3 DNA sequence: TGTGCCAGCACCAAACGGGGACTAGCGGGGGGTTACTCCTACAATGAGCAGTTCTTC.

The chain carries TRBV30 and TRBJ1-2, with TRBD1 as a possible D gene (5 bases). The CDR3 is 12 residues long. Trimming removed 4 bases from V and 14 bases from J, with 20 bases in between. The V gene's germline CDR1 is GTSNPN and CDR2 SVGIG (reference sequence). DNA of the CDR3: TGTGCCTGGATTACGGCAGGGATGGGATGGACCTTC. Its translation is CAWITAGMGWTF.

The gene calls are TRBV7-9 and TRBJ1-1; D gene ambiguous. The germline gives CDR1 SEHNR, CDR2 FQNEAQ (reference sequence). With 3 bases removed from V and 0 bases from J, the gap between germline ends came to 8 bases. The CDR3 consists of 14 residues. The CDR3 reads CASSFPPMNTEAFF. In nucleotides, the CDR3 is TGTGCCAGCAGCTTCCCCCCCATGAACACTGAAGCTTTCTTT.

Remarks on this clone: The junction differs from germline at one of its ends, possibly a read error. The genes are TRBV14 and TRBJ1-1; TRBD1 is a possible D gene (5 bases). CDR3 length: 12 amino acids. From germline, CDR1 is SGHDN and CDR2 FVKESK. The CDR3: CASSRNRDSPDF. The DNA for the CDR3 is TGTGCCAGCAGCCGAAACCGGGACTCCCCGGACTTT.

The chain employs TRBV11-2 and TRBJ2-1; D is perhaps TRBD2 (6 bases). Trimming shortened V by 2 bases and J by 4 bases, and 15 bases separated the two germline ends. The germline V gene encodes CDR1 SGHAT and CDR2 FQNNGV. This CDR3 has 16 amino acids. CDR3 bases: TGTGCCAGCAGCTTAATGTCCCTAGCGAAATACAATGAGCAGTTCTTC. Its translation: CASSLMSLAKYNEQFF.

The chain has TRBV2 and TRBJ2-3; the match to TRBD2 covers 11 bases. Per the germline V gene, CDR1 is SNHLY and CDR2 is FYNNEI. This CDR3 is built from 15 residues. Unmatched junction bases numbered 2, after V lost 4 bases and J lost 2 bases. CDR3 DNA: TGTGCCAGCAGTGGACTAGCGGGGTACACAGATACGCAGTATTTT. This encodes CASSGLAGYTDTQYF.

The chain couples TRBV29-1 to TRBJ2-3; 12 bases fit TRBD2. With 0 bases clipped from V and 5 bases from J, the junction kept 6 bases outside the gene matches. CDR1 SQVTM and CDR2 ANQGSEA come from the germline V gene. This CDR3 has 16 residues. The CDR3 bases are TGCAGCGTTGAAGATCGGACTAGCGGGAATATAGATACGCAGTATTTT. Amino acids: CSVEDRTSGNIDTQYF.

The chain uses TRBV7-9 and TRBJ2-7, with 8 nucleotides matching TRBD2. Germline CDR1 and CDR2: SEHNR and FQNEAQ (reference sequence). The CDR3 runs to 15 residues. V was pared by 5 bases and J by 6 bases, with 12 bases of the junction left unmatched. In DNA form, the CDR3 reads TGTGCCAGCAGCCAACGATCGGGGGGGGCAGCCGAGCAGTACTTC. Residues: CASSQRSGGAAEQYF.

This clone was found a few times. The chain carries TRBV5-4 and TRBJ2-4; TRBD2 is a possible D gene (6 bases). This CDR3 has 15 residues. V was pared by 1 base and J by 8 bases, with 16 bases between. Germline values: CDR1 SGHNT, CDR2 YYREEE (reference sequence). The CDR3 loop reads CASSLRSGAADIQYF. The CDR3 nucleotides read TGTGCCAGCAGCTTGAGGTCGGGAGCGGCTGACATTCAGTACTTC.